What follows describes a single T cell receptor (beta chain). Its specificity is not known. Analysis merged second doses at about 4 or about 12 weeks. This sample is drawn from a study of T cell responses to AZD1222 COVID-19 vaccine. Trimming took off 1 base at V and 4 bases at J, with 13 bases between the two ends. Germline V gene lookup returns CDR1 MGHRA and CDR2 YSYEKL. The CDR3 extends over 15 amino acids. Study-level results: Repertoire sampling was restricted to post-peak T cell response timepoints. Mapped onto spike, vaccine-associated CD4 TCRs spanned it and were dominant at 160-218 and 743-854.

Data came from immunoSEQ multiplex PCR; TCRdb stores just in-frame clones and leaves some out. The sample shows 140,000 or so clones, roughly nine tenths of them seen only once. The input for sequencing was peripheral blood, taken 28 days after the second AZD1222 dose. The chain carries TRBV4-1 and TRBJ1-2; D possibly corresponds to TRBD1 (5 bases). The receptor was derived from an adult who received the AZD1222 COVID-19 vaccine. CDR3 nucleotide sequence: TGCGCCAGCAGCCAAGTAGGGGTAGAACTCTATGGCTACACCTTC. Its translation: CASSQVGVELYGYTF.